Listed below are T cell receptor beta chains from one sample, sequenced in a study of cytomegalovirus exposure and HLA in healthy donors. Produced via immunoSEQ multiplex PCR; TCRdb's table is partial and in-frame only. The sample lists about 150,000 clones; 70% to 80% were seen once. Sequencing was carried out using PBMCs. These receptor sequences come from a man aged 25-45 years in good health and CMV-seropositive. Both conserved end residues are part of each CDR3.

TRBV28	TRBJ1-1	CASSSTVRRNTEAFF
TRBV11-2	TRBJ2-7	CASSLDRSSDEQYF
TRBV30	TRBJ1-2	CAWTQGINYGYTF
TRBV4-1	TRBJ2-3	CASSTGLAGVTDTQYF
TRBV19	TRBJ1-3	CASSLGAGVSGNTIYF
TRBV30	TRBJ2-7	CAWGAGGPREQYF
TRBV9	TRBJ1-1	CASSVGGQLSMGTEAFF
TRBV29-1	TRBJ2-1	CSVDSGGGDEQFF
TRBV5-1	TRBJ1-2	CASSDRGRVYGYTF
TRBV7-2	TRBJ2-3	CASSLGASGSDTQYF
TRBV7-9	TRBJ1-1	CASSLARGRGNTEAFF
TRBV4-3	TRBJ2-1	CASSHTSGWENEQFF
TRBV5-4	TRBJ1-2	CASSLQTAIYGYTF
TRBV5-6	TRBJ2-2	CASRAGTGGYYTGELFF
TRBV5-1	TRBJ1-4	CASSRGRVDEKLFF
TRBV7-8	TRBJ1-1	CASSNPQGIEAFF
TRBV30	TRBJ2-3	CAWSVGGGTDTQYF
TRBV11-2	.	CASSPLRGSYEQYF
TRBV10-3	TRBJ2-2	CAISVSGQKNTGELFF
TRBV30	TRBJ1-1	CAWTQGENTEAFF
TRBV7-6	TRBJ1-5	CASSPGTLNSNQPQHF
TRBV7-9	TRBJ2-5	CASSPTGDLRETQYF
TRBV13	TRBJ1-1	CASLKPGGDPNTEAFF
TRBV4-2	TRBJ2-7	CASSQETTSVPYF
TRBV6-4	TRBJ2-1	CASSDTEQGGYNEQFF
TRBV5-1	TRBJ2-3	CASSIMPRDRGLDTQYF
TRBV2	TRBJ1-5	CASSGTGGVQPQHF
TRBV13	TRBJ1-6	CASSSTGQGNSPLHF
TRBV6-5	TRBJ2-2	CASSYTQTNTGELFF
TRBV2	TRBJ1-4	CASSRDRGGEKLFF
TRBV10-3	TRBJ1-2	CAISVGGNYGYTF
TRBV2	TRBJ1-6	CASMTGGGSPLHF
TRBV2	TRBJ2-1	CASSASGSSYNEQFF
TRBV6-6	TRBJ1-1	CASSYSGQGEAFF
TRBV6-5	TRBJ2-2	CASSYKRGITGELFF
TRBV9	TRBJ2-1	CASSATSGSSYNEQFF